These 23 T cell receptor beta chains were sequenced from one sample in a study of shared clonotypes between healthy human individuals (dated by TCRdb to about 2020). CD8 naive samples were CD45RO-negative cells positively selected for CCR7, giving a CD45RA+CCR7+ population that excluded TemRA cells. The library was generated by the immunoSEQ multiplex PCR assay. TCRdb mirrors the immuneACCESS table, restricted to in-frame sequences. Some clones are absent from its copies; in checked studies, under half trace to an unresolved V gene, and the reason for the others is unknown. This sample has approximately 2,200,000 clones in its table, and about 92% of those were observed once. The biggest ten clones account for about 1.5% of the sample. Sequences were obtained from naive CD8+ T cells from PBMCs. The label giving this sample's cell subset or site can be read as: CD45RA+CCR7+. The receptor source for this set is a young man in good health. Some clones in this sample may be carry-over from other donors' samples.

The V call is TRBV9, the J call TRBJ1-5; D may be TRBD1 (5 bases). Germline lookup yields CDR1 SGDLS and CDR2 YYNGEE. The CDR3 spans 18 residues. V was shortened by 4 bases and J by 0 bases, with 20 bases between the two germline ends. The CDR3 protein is CASSRTGPHKYSNQPQHF. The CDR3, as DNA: TGTGCCAGCAGCAGAACAGGCCCCCACAAATATAGCAATCAGCCCCAGCATTTT.

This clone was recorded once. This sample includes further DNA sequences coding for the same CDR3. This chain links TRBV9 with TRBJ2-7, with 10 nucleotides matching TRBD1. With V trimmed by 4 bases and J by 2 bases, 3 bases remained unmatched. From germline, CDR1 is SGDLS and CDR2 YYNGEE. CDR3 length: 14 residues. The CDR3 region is CASSWGQGTYEQYF. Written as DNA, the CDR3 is TGTGCCAGCAGCTGGGGACAGGGGACCTACGAGCAGTACTTC. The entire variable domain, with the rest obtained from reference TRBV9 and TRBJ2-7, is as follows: DSGVTQTPKHLITATGQRVTLRCSPRSGDLSVYWYQQSLDQGLQFLIQYYNGEERAKGNILERFSAQQFPDLHSELNLSSLELGDSALYFCASSWGQGTYEQYFGPGTRLTVT.

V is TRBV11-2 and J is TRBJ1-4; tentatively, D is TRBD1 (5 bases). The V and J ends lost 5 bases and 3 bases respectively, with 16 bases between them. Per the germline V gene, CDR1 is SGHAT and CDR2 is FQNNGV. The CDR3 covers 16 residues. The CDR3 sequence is CASSPRGGVANEKLFF. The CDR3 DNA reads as TGTGCCAGCAGCCCCCGGGGGGGGGTAGCTAATGAAAAACTGTTTTTT.

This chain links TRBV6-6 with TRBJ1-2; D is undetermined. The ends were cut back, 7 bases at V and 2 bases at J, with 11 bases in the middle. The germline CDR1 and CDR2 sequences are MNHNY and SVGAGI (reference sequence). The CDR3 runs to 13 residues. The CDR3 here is CASIAALNYGYTF. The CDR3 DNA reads TGTGCCAGCATCGCGGCCCTAAACTATGGCTACACCTTC.

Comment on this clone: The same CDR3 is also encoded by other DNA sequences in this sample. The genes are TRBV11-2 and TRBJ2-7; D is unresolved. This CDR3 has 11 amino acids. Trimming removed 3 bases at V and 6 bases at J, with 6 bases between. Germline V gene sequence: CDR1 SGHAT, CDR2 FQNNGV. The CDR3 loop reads CASSLSLEQYF. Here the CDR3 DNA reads TGTGCCAGCAGCTTGTCACTCGAGCAGTACTTC.

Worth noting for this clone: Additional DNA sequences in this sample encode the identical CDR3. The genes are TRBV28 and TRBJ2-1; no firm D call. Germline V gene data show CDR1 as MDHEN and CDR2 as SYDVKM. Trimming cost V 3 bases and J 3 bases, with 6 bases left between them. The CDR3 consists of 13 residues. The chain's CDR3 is CASSFSDYNEQFF. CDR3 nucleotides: TGTGCCAGCAGTTTTTCGGACTACAATGAGCAGTTCTTC.

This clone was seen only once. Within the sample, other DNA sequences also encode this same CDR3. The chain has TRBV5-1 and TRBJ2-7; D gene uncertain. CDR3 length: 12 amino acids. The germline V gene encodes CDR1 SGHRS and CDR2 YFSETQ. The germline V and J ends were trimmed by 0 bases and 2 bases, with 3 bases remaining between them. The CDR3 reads CASSLAPYEQYF. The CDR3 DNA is TGCGCCAGCAGCTTGGCGCCCTACGAGCAGTACTTC. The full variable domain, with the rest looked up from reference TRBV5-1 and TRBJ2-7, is KAGVTQTPRYLIKTRGQQVTLSCSPISGHRSVSWYQQTPGQGLQFLFEYFSETQRNKGNFPGRFSGRQFSNSRSEMNVSTLELGDSALYLCASSLAPYEQYFGPGTRLTVT.

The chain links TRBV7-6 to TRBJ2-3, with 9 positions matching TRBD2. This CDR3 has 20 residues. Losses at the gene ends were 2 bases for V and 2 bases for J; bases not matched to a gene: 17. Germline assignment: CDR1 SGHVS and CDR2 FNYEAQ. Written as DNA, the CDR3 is TGTGCCAGCAGCTTATCGGCGCTAGCGGGATTTCAAGGGGACACAGATACGCAGTATTTT. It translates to CASSLSALAGFQGDTDTQYF.

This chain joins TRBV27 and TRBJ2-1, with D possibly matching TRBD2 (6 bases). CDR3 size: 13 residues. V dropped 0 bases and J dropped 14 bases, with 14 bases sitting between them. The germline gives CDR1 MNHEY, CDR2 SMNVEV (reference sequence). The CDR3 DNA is TGTGCCAGCAGTTTATCGAAGTCGGGACTGAAGTTCTTC. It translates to CASSLSKSGLKFF.

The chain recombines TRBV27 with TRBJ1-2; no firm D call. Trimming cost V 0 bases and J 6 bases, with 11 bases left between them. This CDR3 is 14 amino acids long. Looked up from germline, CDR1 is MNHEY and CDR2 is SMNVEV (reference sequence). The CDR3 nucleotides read TGTGCCAGCAGTTTATCGGCCGGGTTGGATGGCTACACCTTC. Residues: CASSLSAGLDGYTF.

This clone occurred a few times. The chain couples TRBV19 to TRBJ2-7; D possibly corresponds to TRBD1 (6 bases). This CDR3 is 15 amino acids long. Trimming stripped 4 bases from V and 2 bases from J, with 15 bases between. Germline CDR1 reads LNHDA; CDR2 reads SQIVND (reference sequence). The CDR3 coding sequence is TGTGCCAGTAGTACTCGGGACACCGTCCCCTACGAGCAGTACTTC. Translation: CASSTRDTVPYEQYF.

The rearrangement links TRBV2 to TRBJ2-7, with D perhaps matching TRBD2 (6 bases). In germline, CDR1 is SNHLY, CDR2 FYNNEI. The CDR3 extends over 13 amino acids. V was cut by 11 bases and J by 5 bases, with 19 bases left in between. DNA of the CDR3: TGTGCCGGCACCGGAGGGTATAGCGACGAGCAGTACTTC. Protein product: CAGTGGYSDEQYF.

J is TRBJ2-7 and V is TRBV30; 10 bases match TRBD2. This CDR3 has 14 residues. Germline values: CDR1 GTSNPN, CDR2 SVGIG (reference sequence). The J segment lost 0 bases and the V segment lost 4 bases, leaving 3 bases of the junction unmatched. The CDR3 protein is CAWTGLADSYEQYF. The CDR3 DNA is TGTGCCTGGACCGGACTAGCGGACTCCTACGAGCAGTACTTC. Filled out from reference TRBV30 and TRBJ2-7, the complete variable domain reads SQTIHQWPATLVQPVGSPLSLECTVEGTSNPNLYWYRQAAGRGLQLLFYSVGIGQISSEVPQNLSASRPQDRQFILSSKKLLLSDSGFYLCAWTGLADSYEQYFGPGTRLTVT.

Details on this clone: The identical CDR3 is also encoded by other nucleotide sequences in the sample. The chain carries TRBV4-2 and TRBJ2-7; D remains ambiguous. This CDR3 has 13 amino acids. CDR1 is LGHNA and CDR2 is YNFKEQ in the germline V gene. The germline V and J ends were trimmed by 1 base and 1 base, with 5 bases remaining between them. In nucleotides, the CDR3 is TGTGCCAGCAGCCAAGGTCGTTCCTACGAGCAGTACTTC. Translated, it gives CASSQGRSYEQYF.

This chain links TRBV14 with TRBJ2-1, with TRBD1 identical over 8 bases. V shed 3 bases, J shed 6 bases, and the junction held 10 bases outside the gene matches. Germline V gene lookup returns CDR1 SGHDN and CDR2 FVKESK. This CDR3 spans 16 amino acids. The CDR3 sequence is CASSHKGYRGFNEQFF. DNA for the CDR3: TGTGCCAGCAGCCATAAGGGGTACAGGGGGTTCAATGAGCAGTTCTTC.

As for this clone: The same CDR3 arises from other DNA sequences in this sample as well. For the CDR3, the DNA is TGTGCCAGCAGTTTGGTCGGGTACCAAGAGACCCAGTACTTC. It yields the protein CASSLVGYQETQYF. This sequence joins TRBV28 and TRBJ2-5; D unresolved. Trimming took 3 bases from V and 0 from J, leaving 8 bases between them. Germline CDR1 and CDR2: MDHEN and SYDVKM. This CDR3 has 14 residues.

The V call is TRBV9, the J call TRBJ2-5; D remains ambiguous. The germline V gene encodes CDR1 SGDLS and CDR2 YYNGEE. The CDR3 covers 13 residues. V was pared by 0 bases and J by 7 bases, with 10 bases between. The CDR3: CASSVGSSGTQYF. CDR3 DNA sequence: TGTGCCAGCAGCGTAGGGAGTTCAGGGACCCAGTACTTC.

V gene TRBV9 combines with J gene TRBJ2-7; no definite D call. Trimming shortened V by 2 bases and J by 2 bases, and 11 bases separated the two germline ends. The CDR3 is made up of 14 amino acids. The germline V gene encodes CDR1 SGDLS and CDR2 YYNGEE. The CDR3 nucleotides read TGTGCCAGCAGCGTGGGCCAGAAGGCCTACGAGCAGTACTTC. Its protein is CASSVGQKAYEQYF.

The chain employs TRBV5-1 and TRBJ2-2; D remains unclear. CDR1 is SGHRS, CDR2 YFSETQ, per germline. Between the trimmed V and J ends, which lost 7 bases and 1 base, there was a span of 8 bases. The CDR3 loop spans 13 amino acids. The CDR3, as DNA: TGCGCCAGCGGCAGACAGAACACCGGGGAGCTGTTTTTT. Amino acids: CASGRQNTGELFF.

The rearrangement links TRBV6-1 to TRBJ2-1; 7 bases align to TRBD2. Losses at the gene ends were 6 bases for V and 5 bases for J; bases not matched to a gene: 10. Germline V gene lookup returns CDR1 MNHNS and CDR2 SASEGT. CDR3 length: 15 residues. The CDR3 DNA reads TGTGCCAGCAGAGATCTTACTAGCGCCGACAATGAGCAGTTCTTC. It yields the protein CASRDLTSADNEQFF.

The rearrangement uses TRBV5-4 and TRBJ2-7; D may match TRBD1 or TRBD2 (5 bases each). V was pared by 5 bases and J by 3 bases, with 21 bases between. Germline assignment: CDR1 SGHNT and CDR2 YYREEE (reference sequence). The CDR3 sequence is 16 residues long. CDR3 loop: CASRDVPGPAIYEQYF. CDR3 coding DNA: TGTGCCAGCAGGGATGTACCGGGACCGGCGATCTACGAGCAGTACTTC.

The CDR3 region is CASTSGGPSGNTIYF. The CDR3 DNA is TGTGCCAGTACCTCGGGAGGACCCTCTGGAAACACCATATATTTT. The V gene is TRBV19, the J gene TRBJ1-3; D is unresolved. The CDR3 totals 15 residues. Germline CDR1 and CDR2: LNHDA and SQIVND (reference sequence). The V end lost 7 bases, the J end lost 0 bases, and 13 bases lay between the germline ends.

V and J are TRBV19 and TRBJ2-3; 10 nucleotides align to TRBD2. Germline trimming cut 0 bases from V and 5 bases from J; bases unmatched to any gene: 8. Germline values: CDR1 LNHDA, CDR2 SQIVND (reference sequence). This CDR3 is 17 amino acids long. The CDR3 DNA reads TGTGCCAGTAGTATAGATGGTCCTAGCGGGAGCGGAGATACGCAGTATTTT. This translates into CASSIDGPSGSGDTQYF. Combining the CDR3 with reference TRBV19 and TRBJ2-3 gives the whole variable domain DGGITQSPKYLFRKEGQNVTLSCEQNLNHDAMYWYRQDPGQGLRLIYYSQIVNDFQKGDIAEGYSVSREKKESFPLTVTSAQKNPTAFYLCASSIDGPSGSGDTQYFGPGTRLTVL.